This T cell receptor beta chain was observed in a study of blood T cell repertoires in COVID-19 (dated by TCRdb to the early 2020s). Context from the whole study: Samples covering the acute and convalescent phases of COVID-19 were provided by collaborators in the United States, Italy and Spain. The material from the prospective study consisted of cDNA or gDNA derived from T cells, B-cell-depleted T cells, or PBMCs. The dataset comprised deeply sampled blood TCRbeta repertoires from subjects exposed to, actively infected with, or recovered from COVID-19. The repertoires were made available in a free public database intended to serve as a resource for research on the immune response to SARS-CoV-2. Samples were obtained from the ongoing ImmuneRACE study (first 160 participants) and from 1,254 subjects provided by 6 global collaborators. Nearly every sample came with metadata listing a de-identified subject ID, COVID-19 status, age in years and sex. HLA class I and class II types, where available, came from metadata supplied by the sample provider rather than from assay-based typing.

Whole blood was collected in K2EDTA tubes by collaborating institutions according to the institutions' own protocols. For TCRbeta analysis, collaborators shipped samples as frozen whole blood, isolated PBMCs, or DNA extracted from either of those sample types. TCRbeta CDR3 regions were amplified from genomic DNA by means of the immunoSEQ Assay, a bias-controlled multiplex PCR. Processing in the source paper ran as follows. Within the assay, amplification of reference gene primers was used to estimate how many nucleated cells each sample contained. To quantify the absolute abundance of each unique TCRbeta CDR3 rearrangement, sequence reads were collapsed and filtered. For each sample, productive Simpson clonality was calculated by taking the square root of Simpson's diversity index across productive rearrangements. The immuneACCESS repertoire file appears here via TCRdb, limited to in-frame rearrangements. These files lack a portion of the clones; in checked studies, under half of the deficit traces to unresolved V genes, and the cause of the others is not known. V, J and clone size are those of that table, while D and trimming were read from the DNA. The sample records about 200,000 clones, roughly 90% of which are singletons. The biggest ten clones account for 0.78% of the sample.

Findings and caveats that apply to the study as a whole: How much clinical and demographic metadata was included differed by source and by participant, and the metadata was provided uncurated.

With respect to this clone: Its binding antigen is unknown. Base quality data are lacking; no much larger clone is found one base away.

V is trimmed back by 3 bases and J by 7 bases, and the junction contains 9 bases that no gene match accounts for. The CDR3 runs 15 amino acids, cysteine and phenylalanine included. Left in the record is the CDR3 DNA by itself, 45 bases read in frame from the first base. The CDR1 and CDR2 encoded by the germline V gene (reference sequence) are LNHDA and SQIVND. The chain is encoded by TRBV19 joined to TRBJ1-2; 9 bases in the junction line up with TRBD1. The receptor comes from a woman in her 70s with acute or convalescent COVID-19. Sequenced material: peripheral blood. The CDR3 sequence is CASSIPGQGMSGYTF. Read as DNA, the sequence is TGTGCCAGTAGTATCCCGGGACAGGGAATGAGTGGCTACACCTTC. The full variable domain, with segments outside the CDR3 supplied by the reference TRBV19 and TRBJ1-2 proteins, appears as DGGITQSPKYLFRKEGQNVTLSCEQNLNHDAMYWYRQDPGQGLRLIYYSQIVNDFQKGDIAEGYSVSREKKESFPLTVTSAQKNPTAFYLCASSIPGQGMSGYTFGSGTRLTVV.